A selection of T cell receptor beta chains follows, all from one sample in a study of shared clonotypes between healthy human individuals. Profiling relied on immunoSEQ multiplex PCR, and the TCRdb table lists in-frame clones only, not all of them. Of roughly 2 million clones detected, roughly 95% appear once; the ten largest clones hold over 0.1%. Sequenced input: naive CD4+ T cells sorted from blood. The receptor set was obtained from a man younger than 35 in good health. CDR3s include the opening cysteine and the closing phenylalanine or tryptophan. A D gene is named only where the DNA matches it firmly. Only some rows state a clone size, as once, few, many or a class for expanded clones.

j_call: TRBJ2-7; v_call: TRBV5-4; cdr3_length: 15; d_call: NA; clone_size: NA; cdr3_aa: CASQAYGRGVYEQYF; cdr3_nt: TGTGCCAGCCAAGCTTATGGTAGAGGGGTCTACGAGCAGTACTTC
j_call: TRBJ1-2; v_call: TRBV6-5; cdr3_length: 15; d_call: TRBD1; clone_size: NA; cdr3_aa: CASSYSTGDHYGYTF; cdr3_nt: TGTGCCAGCAGTTACTCGACAGGGGACCACTATGGCTACACCTTC
j_call: TRBJ1-6; v_call: TRBV5-1; cdr3_length: 16; d_call: TRBD1; clone_size: NA; cdr3_aa: CASSLDGTGSNSPLHF; cdr3_nt: TGCGCCAGCAGCTTGGACGGGACAGGGTCCAATTCACCCCTCCACTTT
j_call: TRBJ1-6; v_call: TRBV27; cdr3_length: 13; d_call: NA; clone_size: NA; cdr3_aa: CASSFFRDSPLHF; cdr3_nt: TGTGCCAGCAGTTTTTTCAGGGATTCACCCCTCCACTTT
j_call: TRBJ2-3; v_call: TRBV12-5; cdr3_length: 14; d_call: NA; clone_size: NA; cdr3_aa: CASGFYAVSDTQYF; cdr3_nt: TGTGCTAGTGGTTTTTACGCGGTCTCTGATACGCAGTATTTT
j_call: TRBJ1-2; v_call: TRBV9; cdr3_length: 15; d_call: NA; clone_size: NA; cdr3_aa: CASSPELASNYGYTF; cdr3_nt: TGTGCCAGCAGCCCTGAGCTCGCTTCTAACTATGGCTACACCTTC
j_call: TRBJ2-1; v_call: TRBV6-5; cdr3_length: 15; d_call: TRBD2; clone_size: NA; cdr3_aa: CASSSGLAYYNEQFF; cdr3_nt: TGTGCCAGCAGTTCGGGACTAGCCTACTACAATGAGCAGTTCTTC
j_call: TRBJ2-7; v_call: TRBV11-2; cdr3_length: 14; d_call: TRBD1; clone_size: NA; cdr3_aa: CASSLDRGIYEQYF; cdr3_nt: TGTGCCAGCAGCTTAGACAGGGGGATCTACGAGCAGTACTTC
j_call: TRBJ2-3; v_call: TRBV27; cdr3_length: 14; d_call: NA; clone_size: NA; cdr3_aa: CASSRRGSGDTQYF; cdr3_nt: TGTGCCAGCAGCCGCCGAGGAAGCGGAGATACGCAGTATTTT
j_call: TRBJ2-1; v_call: TRBV2; cdr3_length: 14; d_call: NA; clone_size: NA; cdr3_aa: CASSDDGGATEQFF; cdr3_nt: TGTGCCAGCAGCGACGACGGTGGGGCAACTGAGCAGTTCTTC
j_call: TRBJ1-5; v_call: TRBV10-3; cdr3_length: 15; d_call: NA; clone_size: NA; cdr3_aa: CAISESGGPGQPQHF; cdr3_nt: TGTGCCATCAGTGAGTCCGGGGGGCCGGGGCAGCCCCAGCATTTT
j_call: TRBJ2-2; v_call: TRBV11-2; cdr3_length: 15; d_call: NA; clone_size: NA; cdr3_aa: CASSPLDRSPGELFF; cdr3_nt: TGTGCCAGCAGCCCTTTAGACCGCTCACCCGGGGAGCTGTTTTTT
j_call: TRBJ2-5; v_call: TRBV2; cdr3_length: 14; d_call: TRBD1; clone_size: NA; cdr3_aa: CATARDRALETQYF; cdr3_nt: TGTGCCACCGCCAGAGACAGGGCCCTAGAGACCCAGTACTTC
j_call: TRBJ1-5; v_call: TRBV25-1; cdr3_length: 14; d_call: TRBD1; clone_size: once; cdr3_aa: CASGGQGDNQPQHF; cdr3_nt: TGTGCCAGCGGAGGACAGGGTGACAATCAGCCCCAGCATTTT
j_call: TRBJ1-1; v_call: TRBV7-9; cdr3_length: 15; d_call: TRBD1; clone_size: NA; cdr3_aa: CASRPRTGSYTEAFF; cdr3_nt: TGTGCCAGCAGACCCCGGACAGGGAGTTACACTGAAGCTTTCTTT
j_call: TRBJ2-3; v_call: TRBV5-1; cdr3_length: 15; d_call: NA; clone_size: NA; cdr3_aa: CASSETSTSTDTQYF; cdr3_nt: TGCGCCAGCAGCGAGACGTCTACTAGCACAGATACGCAGTATTTT
j_call: TRBJ2-1; v_call: TRBV4-3; cdr3_length: 16; d_call: TRBD2; clone_size: NA; cdr3_aa: CASSQDFLAAYNEQFF; cdr3_nt: TGCGCCAGCAGCCAAGATTTCCTAGCGGCATACAATGAGCAGTTCTTC
j_call: TRBJ1-1; v_call: TRBV5-1; cdr3_length: 13; d_call: NA; clone_size: NA; cdr3_aa: CASSRASNTEAFF; cdr3_nt: TGCGCCAGCAGCCGCGCCTCGAACACTGAAGCTTTCTTT
j_call: TRBJ2-3; v_call: TRBV10-1; cdr3_length: 17; d_call: TRBD2; clone_size: NA; cdr3_aa: CASSEFASGDPTDTQYF; cdr3_nt: TGCGCCAGCAGTGAGTTCGCTAGCGGAGACCCAACAGATACGCAGTATTTT